A single sample is the source of the 9 T cell receptor beta chains below, sequenced in a study of T cells in Graves' hyperthyroidism and ophthalmopathy. RNA transcripts yielded amplified TCR beta CDR3 regions. First-round RT-PCR of the TCR CDR3 relied on the HTBI primer set. TCRdb itself ran the multiplex PCR reads through MiXCR, one entry per CDR3 protein. The sample gives 600,000 or so distinct CDR3 sequences, 14% of which show up once; around 7% is in the top ten. Sequenced: blood. These receptors came from a woman aged 18-30 years with Graves' ophthalmopathy.

The V call is TRBV2, the J call TRBJ2-7; 16 nucleotides align to TRBD2. Per germline, CDR1 SNHLY and CDR2 FYNNEI. The CDR3 has 17 amino acids. Trimming cost V 10 bases and J 1 base; bases outside gene matches: 10. CDR3 residues: CATKGLAGGPFSYEQYF. The CDR3 bases are TGTGCCACCAAGGGACTAGCGGGAGGGCCTTTTTCCTACGAGCAGTACTTC.

About this clonotype: A read error is possible here, since a much larger clone lies one base away. This rearrangement joins TRBV6-2 or TRBV6-3 to TRBJ2-1; D is undetermined. This CDR3 contains 19 residues. In germline, CDR1 is MNHEY, CDR2 SVGEGT. DNA for the CDR3: TGTGCCAGCAGTGGTTCCGACCGCCCTCCATTCCCTCCCTACAATGGGCAGTTCTTC. Residues: CASSGSDRPPFPPYNGQFF.

This clonotype was seen ten or more times. The V call is TRBV7-9, the J call TRBJ1-1; the match to TRBD1 covers 9 bases. The CDR3 sequence is 12 residues long. Per germline, CDR1 SEHNR and CDR2 FQNEAQ (reference sequence). V was clipped by 5 bases and J by 11 bases; unmatched bases: 6. The CDR3, as DNA: TGTGCCAGCAGCCCGCGGACAGGGGCTGCTTTCTTT. This sequence encodes CASSPRTGAAFF.

This clonotype was observed many times. V usage is TRBV27 and J usage is TRBJ1-5; no clear D gene. CDR1 is MNHEY, CDR2 SMNVEV, per germline (reference sequence). The CDR3 covers 16 residues. The V end was cut by 5 bases, the J end by 4 bases, with 18 bases between. The CDR3 DNA follows: TGTGCCAGCAGTGCCAAATCCGGGAGGATAAATCAGCCCCAGCATTTT. Protein sequence: CASSAKSGRINQPQHF.

The V call is TRBV7-3, the J call TRBJ2-7; TRBD2 matches 11 bases. The V and J ends lost 6 bases and 5 bases, in that order; junction bases with no gene match: 6. The CDR3 is 14 amino acids. From germline, CDR1 is SGHTA and CDR2 FQGTGA. The CDR3 here is CASSPASGRNEQYF. CDR3 in DNA: TGTGCCAGCAGTCCCGCTAGCGGGAGGAACGAGCAGTACTTC.

Notes on this clonotype: One junction end does not reproduce the germline sequence, and a read error may be involved. The chain links TRBV30 to TRBJ2-1; 8 nucleotides line up with TRBD1. CDR3 length: 15 residues. The germline gives CDR1 GTSNPN, CDR2 SVGIG (reference sequence). The CDR3: CVWTRQGSSYNEQFF. As DNA, the CDR3 is TGTGTCTGGACCCGACAGGGGAGCTCCTACAATGAGCAGTTCTTC.

This clonotype was seen at least ten times. V gene TRBV27 combines with J gene TRBJ2-1, with 7 bases fitting TRBD2. Germline values: CDR1 MNHEY, CDR2 SMNVEV (reference sequence). CDR3 length: 16 residues. Trimming took 2 bases from V and 2 from J; bases not matched to a gene: 6. The CDR3 is CASSLGEGFPYNEQFF. In nucleotides, the CDR3 is TGTGCCAGCAGTTTAGGGGAGGGCTTCCCCTACAATGAGCAGTTCTTC.

This clonotype occurred many times. The V gene is TRBV11-2, the J gene TRBJ2-5; D gene unclear. This CDR3 spans 14 amino acids. Germline CDR1 and CDR2: SGHAT and FQNNGV. V dropped 1 base and J dropped 0 bases, with 6 bases sitting between them. CDR3 region: CASSLAWNQETQYF. CDR3 bases: TGTGCCAGCAGCTTAGCTTGGAACCAAGAGACCCAGTACTTC. Filled out from reference TRBV11-2 and TRBJ2-5, the complete variable domain reads EAGVAQSPRYKIIEKRQSVAFWCNPISGHATLYWYQQILGQGPKLLIQFQNNGVVDDSQLPKDRFSAERLKGVDSTLKIQPAKLEDSAVYLCASSLAWNQETQYFGPGTRLLVL.

This chain links TRBV5-4 with TRBJ2-3; 8 bases align to TRBD2. Looked up from germline, CDR1 is SGHNT and CDR2 is YYREEE (reference sequence). Trimming cost V 4 bases and J 2 bases; bases outside gene matches: 9. The CDR3 totals 16 residues. The CDR3 here is CASSRKAGGTTDTQYF. For the CDR3, the DNA is TGTGCCAGCAGCCGGAAGGCGGGAGGAACCACAGATACGCAGTATTTT.